Listed here is a single TCR beta chain. The antigen remains undetermined. This sample is drawn from a study of radiotherapy plus CTLA-4 blockade in lung cancer. General study findings and limits: Expansion of tumor-derived TCR clones was observed in blood after radiotherapy plus ipilimumab.

The junction had 10 bases not matched to a gene; V was cut back by 8 bases and J by 9 bases. The germline V gene encodes CDR1 SNHLY and CDR2 FYNNEI. There are 13 residues in the CDR3. Generated by immunoSEQ multiplex PCR, the TCRdb table keeps only in-frame clones and is missing some. The sample lists 65,000 to 70,000 clones, around 80% occurring once. The chain is built from TRBV2 and TRBJ2-7; TRBD2 matches at 10 bases. The receptor was derived from a human donor with non-small cell lung cancer who had a complete response to radiotherapy plus ipilimumab. This specimen was peripheral blood, taken from a patient treated with radiotherapy plus ipilimumab. CDR3 region: CASASGGSNGQYF. The CDR3 nucleotides read TGTGCCAGCGCTAGCGGGGGCTCCAACGGGCAGTACTTC.